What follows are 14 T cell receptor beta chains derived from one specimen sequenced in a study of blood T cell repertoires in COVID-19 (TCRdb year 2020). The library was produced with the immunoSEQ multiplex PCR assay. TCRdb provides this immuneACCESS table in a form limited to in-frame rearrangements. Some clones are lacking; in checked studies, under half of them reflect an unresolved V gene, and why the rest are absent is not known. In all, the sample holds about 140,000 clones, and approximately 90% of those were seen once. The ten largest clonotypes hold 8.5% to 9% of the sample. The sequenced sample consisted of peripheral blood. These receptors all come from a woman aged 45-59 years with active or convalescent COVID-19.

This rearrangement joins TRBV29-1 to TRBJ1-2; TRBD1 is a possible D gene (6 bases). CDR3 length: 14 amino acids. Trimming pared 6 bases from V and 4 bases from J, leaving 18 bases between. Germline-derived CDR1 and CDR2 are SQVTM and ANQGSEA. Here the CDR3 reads CSVDGGGTSYGYTF. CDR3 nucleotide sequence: TGCAGCGTCGACGGGGGGGGCACTTCCTATGGCTACACCTTC.

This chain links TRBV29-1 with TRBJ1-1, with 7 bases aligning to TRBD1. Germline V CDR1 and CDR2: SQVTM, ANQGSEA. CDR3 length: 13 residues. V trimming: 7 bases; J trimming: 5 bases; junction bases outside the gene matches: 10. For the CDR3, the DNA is TGCAGCGCATTGCAAGGGGGCGAAACTGAAGCTTTCTTT. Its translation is CSALQGGETEAFF.

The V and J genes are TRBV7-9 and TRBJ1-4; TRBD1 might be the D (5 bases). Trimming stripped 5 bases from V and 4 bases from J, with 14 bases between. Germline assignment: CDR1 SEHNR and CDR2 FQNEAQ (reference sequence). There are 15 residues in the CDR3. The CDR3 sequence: CASSVWRDVNEKLFF. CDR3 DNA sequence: TGTGCCAGCAGCGTTTGGCGGGACGTTAATGAAAAACTGTTTTTT.

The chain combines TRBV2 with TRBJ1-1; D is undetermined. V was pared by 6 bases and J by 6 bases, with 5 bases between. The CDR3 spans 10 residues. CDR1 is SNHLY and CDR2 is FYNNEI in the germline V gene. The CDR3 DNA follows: TGTGCCAGCAGGAGGTCTGAAGCTTTCTTT. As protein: CASRRSEAFF.

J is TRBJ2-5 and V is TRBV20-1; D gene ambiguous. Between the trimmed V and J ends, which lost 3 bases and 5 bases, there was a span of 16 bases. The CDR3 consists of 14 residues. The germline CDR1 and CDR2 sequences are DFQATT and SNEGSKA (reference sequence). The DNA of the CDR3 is TGCAGTGCTAGTTTAACTACATTCCAGGAGACCCAGTACTTC. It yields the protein CSASLTTFQETQYF.

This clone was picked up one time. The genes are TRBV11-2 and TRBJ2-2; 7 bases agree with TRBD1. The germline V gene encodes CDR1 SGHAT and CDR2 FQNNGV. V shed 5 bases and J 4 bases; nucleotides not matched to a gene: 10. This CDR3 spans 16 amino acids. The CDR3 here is CASSHDGTAATGELFF. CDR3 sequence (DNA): TGTGCCAGCAGCCACGACGGGACAGCAGCCACCGGGGAGCTGTTTTTT.

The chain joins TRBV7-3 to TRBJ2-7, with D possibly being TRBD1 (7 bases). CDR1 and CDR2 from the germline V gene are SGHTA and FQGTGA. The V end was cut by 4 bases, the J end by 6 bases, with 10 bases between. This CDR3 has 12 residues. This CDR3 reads CASSSQGGEQYF. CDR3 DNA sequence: TGTGCCAGCAGCTCCCAGGGGGGCGAGCAGTACTTC. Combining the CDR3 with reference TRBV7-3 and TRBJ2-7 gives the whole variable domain GAGVSQTPSNKVTEKGKYVELRCDPISGHTALYWYRQSLGQGPEFLIYFQGTGAADDSGLPNDRFFAVRPEGSVSTLKIQRTERGDSAVYLCASSSQGGEQYFGPGTRLTVT.

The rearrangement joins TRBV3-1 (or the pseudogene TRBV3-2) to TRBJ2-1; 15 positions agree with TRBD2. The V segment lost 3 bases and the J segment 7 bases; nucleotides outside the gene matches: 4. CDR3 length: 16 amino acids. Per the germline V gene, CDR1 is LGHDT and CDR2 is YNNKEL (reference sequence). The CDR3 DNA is TGTGCCAGCAGCCAGCTCGGGACTAGCGGGGGGAATGAGCAGTTCTTC. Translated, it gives CASSQLGTSGGNEQFF.

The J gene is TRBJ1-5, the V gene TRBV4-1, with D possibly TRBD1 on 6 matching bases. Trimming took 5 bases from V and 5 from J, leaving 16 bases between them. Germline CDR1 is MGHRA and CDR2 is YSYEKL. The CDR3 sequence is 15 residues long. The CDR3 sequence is CASSARQVLYQPQHF. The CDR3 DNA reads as TGCGCCAGCAGCGCTCGACAGGTACTTTATCAGCCCCAGCATTTT.

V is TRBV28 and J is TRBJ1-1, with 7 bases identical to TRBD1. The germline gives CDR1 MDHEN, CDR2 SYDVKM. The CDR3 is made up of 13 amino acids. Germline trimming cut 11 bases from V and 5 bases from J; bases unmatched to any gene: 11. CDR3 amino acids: CAATGRGLTEAFF. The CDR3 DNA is TGTGCCGCAACCGGAAGGGGGCTGACTGAAGCTTTCTTT.

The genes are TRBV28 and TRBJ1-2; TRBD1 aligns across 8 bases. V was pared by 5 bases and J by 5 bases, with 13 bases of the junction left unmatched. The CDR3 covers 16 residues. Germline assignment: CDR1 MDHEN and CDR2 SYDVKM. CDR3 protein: CASSPTGPRTGYGYTF. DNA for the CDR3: TGTGCCAGCAGTCCAACCGGCCCCCGGACAGGGTATGGCTACACCTTC.

The CDR3 nucleotides read TGTGCCAGCAGTGCCCCCGGCAGGGGGGACTATGGCTACACCTTC. This encodes CASSAPGRGDYGYTF. The rearrangement links TRBV25-1 to TRBJ1-2; 7 nucleotides agree with TRBD1. This CDR3 contains 15 residues. Germline V lookup: CDR1 MGHDK, CDR2 SYGVNS. Trimming cost V 4 bases and J 3 bases; bases outside gene matches: 8.

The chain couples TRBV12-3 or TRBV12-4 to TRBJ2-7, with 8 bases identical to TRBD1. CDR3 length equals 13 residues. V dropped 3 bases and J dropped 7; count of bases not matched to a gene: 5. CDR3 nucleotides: TGTGCCAGCAGTTTGGCCGACAGGGGTGAGCAGTACTTC. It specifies CASSLADRGEQYF.

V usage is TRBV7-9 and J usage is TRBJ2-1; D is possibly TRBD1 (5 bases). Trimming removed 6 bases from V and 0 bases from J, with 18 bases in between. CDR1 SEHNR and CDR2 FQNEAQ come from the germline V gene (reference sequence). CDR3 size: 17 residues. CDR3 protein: CASSTSVGDSSYNEQFF. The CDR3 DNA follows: TGTGCCAGCAGTACCTCGGTAGGGGATAGCTCCTACAATGAGCAGTTCTTC.